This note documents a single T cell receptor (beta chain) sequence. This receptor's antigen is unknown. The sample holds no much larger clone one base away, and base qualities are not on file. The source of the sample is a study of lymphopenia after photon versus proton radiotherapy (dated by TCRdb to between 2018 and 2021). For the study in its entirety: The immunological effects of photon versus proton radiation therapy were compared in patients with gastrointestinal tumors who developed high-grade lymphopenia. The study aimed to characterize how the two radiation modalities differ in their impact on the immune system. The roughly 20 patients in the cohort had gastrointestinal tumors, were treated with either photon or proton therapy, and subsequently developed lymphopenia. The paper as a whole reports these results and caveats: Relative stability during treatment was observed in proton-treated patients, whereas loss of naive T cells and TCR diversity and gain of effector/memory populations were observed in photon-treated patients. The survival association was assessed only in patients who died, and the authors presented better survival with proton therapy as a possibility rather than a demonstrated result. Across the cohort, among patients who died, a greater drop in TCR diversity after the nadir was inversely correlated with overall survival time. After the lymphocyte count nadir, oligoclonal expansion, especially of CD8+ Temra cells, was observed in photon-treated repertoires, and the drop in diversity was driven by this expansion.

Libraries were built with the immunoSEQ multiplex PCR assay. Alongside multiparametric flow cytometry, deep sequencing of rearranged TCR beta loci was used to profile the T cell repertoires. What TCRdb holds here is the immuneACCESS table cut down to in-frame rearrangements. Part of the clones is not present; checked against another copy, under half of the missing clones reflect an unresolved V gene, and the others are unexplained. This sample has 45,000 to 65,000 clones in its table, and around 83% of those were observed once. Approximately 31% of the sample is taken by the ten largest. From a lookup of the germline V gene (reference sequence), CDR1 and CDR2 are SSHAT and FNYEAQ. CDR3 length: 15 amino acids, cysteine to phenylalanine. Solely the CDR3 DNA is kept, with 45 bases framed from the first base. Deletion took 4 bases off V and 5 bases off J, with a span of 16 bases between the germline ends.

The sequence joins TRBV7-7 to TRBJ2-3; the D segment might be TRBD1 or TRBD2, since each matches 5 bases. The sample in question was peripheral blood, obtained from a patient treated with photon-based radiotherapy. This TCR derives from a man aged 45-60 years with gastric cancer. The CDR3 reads CASSSGPGTQDTQYF. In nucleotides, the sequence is TGTGCCAGCAGCTCCGGGCCAGGGACCCAAGATACGCAGTATTTT.